Presented here are 17 T cell receptor beta chains from one specimen sequenced in a study of blood T cell repertoires in COVID-19. The data were produced by immunoSEQ multiplex PCR, yet TCRdb's version contains in-frame clones alone and is incomplete. Of about 300,000 clones listed, 65% to 90% are singletons. The sample was peripheral blood. These receptors all come from a human donor in a cohort sampled during active COVID-19.

The chain uses TRBV27 and TRBJ2-7, with D maybe TRBD1 (5 bases). CDR1 and CDR2 from the germline V gene are MNHEY and SMNVEV (reference sequence). Trimming took off 2 bases at V and 0 bases at J, with 11 bases between the two ends. This CDR3 is built from 15 residues. The CDR3 here is CASSLLSDSSYEQYF. As DNA, the CDR3 is TGTGCCAGCAGTTTACTGTCAGACAGCTCCTACGAGCAGTACTTC.

The J gene is TRBJ2-7, the V gene TRBV9; 9 bases agree with TRBD1. The germline V gene encodes CDR1 SGDLS and CDR2 YYNGEE. The CDR3 consists of 16 residues. J lost 0 bases, V lost 0 bases, and 4 bases had no gene match. The CDR3 reads CASSVGVGQGSYEQYF. The DNA of the CDR3 is TGTGCCAGCAGCGTAGGAGTGGGACAGGGCTCCTACGAGCAGTACTTC.

V is TRBV6-5 and J is TRBJ2-2; TRBD2 matches at 8 bases. From germline, CDR1 is MNHEY and CDR2 SVGAGI. The trim removed 4 bases at V and 1 base at J, leaving 5 bases unmatched. There are 16 residues in the CDR3. The CDR3 nucleotides are TGTGCCAGCAGTTTACTCGCGGGAGGGAACACCGGGGAGCTGTTTTTT. As protein: CASSLLAGGNTGELFF.

The gene calls are TRBV7-2 and TRBJ2-2; 9 nucleotides align to TRBD1. The CDR3 is 16 amino acids. Per the germline V gene, CDR1 is SGHTA and CDR2 is FQGNSA. The trim removed 9 bases at V and 1 base at J, leaving 9 bases unmatched. CDR3 bases: TGTGCCAGTAAGGGACAGGGACGAGGGAACACCGGGGAGCTGTTTTTT. This gives the protein CASKGQGRGNTGELFF.

J is TRBJ1-2 and V is TRBV30, with D maybe TRBD1 (5 bases). Germline V gene data show CDR1 as GTSNPN and CDR2 as SVGIG (reference sequence). The germline V and J ends were trimmed by 4 bases and 7 bases, with 10 bases remaining between them. The CDR3 totals 11 residues. CDR3 region: CAWNQGGGYTF. DNA for the CDR3: TGTGCCTGGAACCAGGGAGGTGGCTACACCTTC. Full variable domain (missing parts from reference TRBV30 and TRBJ1-2): SQTIHQWPATLVQPVGSPLSLECTVEGTSNPNLYWYRQAAGRGLQLLFYSVGIGQISSEVPQNLSASRPQDRQFILSSKKLLLSDSGFYLCAWNQGGGYTFGSGTRLTVV.

This chain joins TRBV29-1 and TRBJ1-1, with D uncertain. The V gene lost 5 bases and the J gene lost 0 bases, with 10 bases spanning the gap. CDR3 length: 13 residues. The germline V gene encodes CDR1 SQVTM and CDR2 ANQGSEA. This CDR3 reads CSVSVNMNTEAFF. CDR3 bases: TGCAGCGTTTCGGTTAATATGAACACTGAAGCTTTCTTT.

J is TRBJ1-1 and V is TRBV2; possible D gene TRBD1, 6 bases. V was clipped by 5 bases and J by 3 bases, with 13 bases between them. Germline V gives CDR1 SNHLY, CDR2 FYNNEI. This CDR3 has 14 residues. The DNA for the CDR3 is TGTGCCAGCAGTCGTACAGGGCAGGACACTGAAGCTTTCTTT. Protein sequence: CASSRTGQDTEAFF.

The genes are TRBV12-3 or TRBV12-4 and TRBJ2-5, with TRBD2 as a possible D gene (5 bases). Trimming took 6 bases from V and 4 from J, leaving 12 bases between them. This CDR3 region has 13 residues. The CDR3 nucleotides read TGTGCCAGCAGCTCCCGGGAAGGAGAGACCCAGTACTTC. Protein product: CASSSREGETQYF.

At least ten counts were recorded for this clone. CDR3 region: CASSRTRGAGELFF. CDR3 nucleotide sequence: TGTGCCAGCAGTAGGACCAGGGGGGCCGGGGAGCTGTTTTTT. This sequence joins TRBV28 and TRBJ2-2, with D possibly matching TRBD1 (7 bases). Trimming left V 5 bases short and J 6 bases short, with 13 bases between. There are 14 residues in the CDR3. CDR1 MDHEN and CDR2 SYDVKM come from the germline V gene. The whole variable domain, filled in from reference TRBV28 and TRBJ2-2, reads DVKVTQSSRYLVKRTGEKVFLECVQDMDHENMFWYRQDPGLGLRLIYFSYDVKMKEKGDIPEGYSVSREKKERFSLILESASTNQTSMYLCASSRTRGAGELFFGEGSRLTVL.

V gene TRBV5-1 combines with J gene TRBJ2-5, with D maybe TRBD2 (6 bases). Trimming removed 0 bases at V and 7 bases at J, with 13 bases between. The CDR3 sequence is 14 residues long. The V gene's germline CDR1 is SGHRS and CDR2 YFSETQ. In DNA form, the CDR3 reads TGCGCCAGCAGCTTGGATGGGTCCGGGGGGACCCAGTACTTC. As protein: CASSLDGSGGTQYF.

V is TRBV5-1 and J is TRBJ2-5, with D possibly matching TRBD1 (6 bases). This CDR3 region has 15 residues. Trimming removed 5 bases from V and 5 bases from J, with 19 bases in between. Germline lookup yields CDR1 SGHRS and CDR2 YFSETQ. Here the CDR3 reads CASRHGQLGEETQYF. Written as DNA, the CDR3 is TGCGCCAGCAGACACGGACAGTTGGGGGAGGAGACCCAGTACTTC.

This chain links TRBV11-2 with TRBJ2-7, with D tentatively TRBD2 (5 bases). Trimming took off 0 bases at V and 0 bases at J, with 12 bases between the two ends. The CDR3 is 16 amino acids. Germline V gene sequence: CDR1 SGHAT, CDR2 FQNNGV. For the CDR3, the DNA is TGTGCCAGCAGCTTAGATTCGAAGAGGGTCTCCTACGAGCAGTACTTC. Amino acids: CASSLDSKRVSYEQYF.

CDR3 amino acids: CASSLNGVEKLFF. Written as DNA, the CDR3 is TGTGCCAGCAGCTTAAACGGGGTTGAAAAACTGTTTTTT. The V call is TRBV7-9, the J call TRBJ1-4; the D is unclear. Trimming removed 2 bases at V and 7 bases at J, with 8 bases between. The germline gives CDR1 SEHNR, CDR2 FQNEAQ (reference sequence). The CDR3 length is 13 residues.

The genes are TRBV4-1 and TRBJ2-7, with 8 bases identical to TRBD2. The CDR3 contains 16 residues. Germline loops: CDR1 MGHRA, CDR2 YSYEKL. J lost 1 base, V lost 1 base, and 6 bases had no gene match. The CDR3 DNA sequence: TGCGCCAGCAGCCAAGTGACGGGGGGGATTTCCTACGAGCAGTACTTC. This translates into CASSQVTGGISYEQYF.

V gene TRBV9 combines with J gene TRBJ2-1; 12 bases agree with TRBD2. Per germline, CDR1 SGDLS and CDR2 YYNGEE. Trimming cost V 5 bases and J 6 bases; bases outside gene matches: 3. The CDR3 consists of 14 residues. The DNA of the CDR3 is TGTGCCAGCAGTCTACTAGCGGGGGGCAATGAGCAGTTCTTC. It encodes CASSLLAGGNEQFF.

CDR3 amino acids: CATSAAGSYGYTF. The CDR3 bases are TGTGCCACCAGTGCTGCGGGATCTTATGGCTACACCTTC. The V gene is TRBV24-1, the J gene TRBJ1-2; unclear D gene. The CDR3 is made up of 13 amino acids. Trimming shortened V by 5 bases and J by 5 bases, and 11 bases separated the two germline ends. CDR1 KGHDR and CDR2 SFDVKD come from the germline V gene.

The CDR3, as DNA: TGTGCCAACCTCCCCGGACAGGGGGCGGTAATACCGAACACCGGGGAGCTGTTTTTT. It specifies CANLPGQGAVIPNTGELFF. This chain joins TRBV28 and TRBJ2-2, with TRBD1 identical over 11 bases. The CDR3 is made up of 19 amino acids. The V segment lost 10 bases and the J segment 0 bases; nucleotides outside the gene matches: 16. The germline V gene has CDR1 MDHEN and CDR2 SYDVKM.